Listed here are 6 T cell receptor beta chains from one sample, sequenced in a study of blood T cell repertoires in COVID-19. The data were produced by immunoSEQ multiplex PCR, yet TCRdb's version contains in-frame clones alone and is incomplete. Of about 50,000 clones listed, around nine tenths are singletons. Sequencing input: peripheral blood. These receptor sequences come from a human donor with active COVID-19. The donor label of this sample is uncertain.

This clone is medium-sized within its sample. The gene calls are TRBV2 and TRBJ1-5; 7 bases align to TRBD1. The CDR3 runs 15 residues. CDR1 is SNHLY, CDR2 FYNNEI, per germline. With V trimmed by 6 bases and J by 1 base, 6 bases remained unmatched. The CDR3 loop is CASRLQGSSNQPQHF. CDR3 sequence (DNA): TGTGCCAGCAGGCTACAGGGGAGCAGCAATCAGCCCCAGCATTTT.

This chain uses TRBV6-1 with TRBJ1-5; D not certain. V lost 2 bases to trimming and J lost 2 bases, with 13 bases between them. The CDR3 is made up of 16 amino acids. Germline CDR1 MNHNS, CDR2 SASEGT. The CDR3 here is CASSESEGGGNQPQHF. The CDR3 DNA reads TGTGCCAGCAGTGAAAGTGAGGGAGGCGGCAATCAGCCCCAGCATTTT.

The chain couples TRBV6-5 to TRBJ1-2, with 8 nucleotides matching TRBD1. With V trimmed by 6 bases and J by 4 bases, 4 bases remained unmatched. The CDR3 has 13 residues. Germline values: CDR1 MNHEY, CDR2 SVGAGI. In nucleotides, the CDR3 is TGTGCCAGCAGAGGGACAGGCGTCTATGGCTACACCTTC. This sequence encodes CASRGTGVYGYTF.

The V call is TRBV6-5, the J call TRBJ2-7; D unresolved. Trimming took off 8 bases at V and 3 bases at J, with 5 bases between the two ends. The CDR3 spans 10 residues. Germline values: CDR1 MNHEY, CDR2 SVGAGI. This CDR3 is CASSYYEQYF. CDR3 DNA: TGTGCCAGCTCCTACTACGAGCAGTACTTC.

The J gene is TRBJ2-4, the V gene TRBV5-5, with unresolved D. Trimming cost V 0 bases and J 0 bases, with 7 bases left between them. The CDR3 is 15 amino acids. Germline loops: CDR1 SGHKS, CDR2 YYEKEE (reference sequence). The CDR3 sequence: CASSLGTVAKNIQYF. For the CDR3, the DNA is TGTGCCAGCAGCTTGGGTACAGTAGCCAAAAACATTCAGTACTTC.

CDR3 amino acids: CASSSGTGGIGAFF. The CDR3 coding sequence is TGTGCCAGCAGCTCCGGGACAGGGGGCATTGGTGCTTTCTTT. This chain uses TRBV5-5 with TRBJ1-1; TRBD1 agrees at 12 bases. Germline V gene lookup returns CDR1 SGHKS and CDR2 YYEKEE (reference sequence). V was pared by 3 bases and J by 11 bases, with 8 bases of the junction left unmatched. There are 14 residues in the CDR3.